The source of this T cell receptor beta chain is a study of blood T cell repertoires in COVID-19. In the study overall: PBMCs, B-cell-depleted T cells, or T cells provided the cDNA or gDNA that made up the material.

The table lists this clone with a few counts. Original processing methods: Nucleated cell number was recorded as an estimate derived from reference gene primer amplification. TCRdb's copy holds only in-frame clones and misses some; the assay was immunoSEQ multiplex PCR. The D gene and trimming were derived from the DNA, and the V and J assignments and clone size from that table. Of 310,000 or so clones detected, approximately 84% appear once; the ten largest clones hold more than 9%. Donors were grouped by their self-reported clinical history. Germline V gives CDR1 KGHDR, CDR2 SFDVKD. J gave up 6 bases and V 3 bases, and 6 bases lay outside the gene matches. The CDR3 has 15 residues.

The sample consisted of PBMCs or T cells enriched from blood (not recorded which). The chain couples TRBV24-1 to TRBJ2-1; 8 bases map to TRBD1. The sequence came from a woman younger than 30 who had recovered from COVID-19. The CDR3, as DNA: TGTGCCACCAGTGATAACAGGGGGGTGGTCAATGAGCAGTTCTTC. It yields the protein CATSDNRGVVNEQFF.